This record concerns one T cell receptor (beta chain) sequence. J lost 4 bases, V lost 4 bases, and 3 bases had no gene match. Germline-derived CDR1 and CDR2 are MDHEN and SYDVKM. The CDR3 covers 14 residues. The record originates from a study of blood T cells in healthy people across ages. Primers used in a second PCR of roughly 6 to 12 cycles were a sample-barcoded 5' primer and a J-beta primer mix. TCRdb called the 5' RACE reads again in MiXCR, with one record for every CDR3 protein. This table holds hundreds of thousands of distinct CDR3 sequences, less than 25% found once. These same records also appear under a second study, on T cells of mothers and their children. This second study notes: Related mother-child pairs shared marginally more repertoire than unrelated pairs, though not significantly.

This chain uses TRBV28 with TRBJ1-5; TRBD1 agrees at 8 bases. Sequencing was carried out using blood. The receptor was derived from a boy younger than 18 in good health. CDR3 sequence reads: CASSYNRGNQPQHF. The CDR3 nucleotides read TGTGCCAGCAGTTATAACAGGGGGAATCAGCCCCAGCATTTT.